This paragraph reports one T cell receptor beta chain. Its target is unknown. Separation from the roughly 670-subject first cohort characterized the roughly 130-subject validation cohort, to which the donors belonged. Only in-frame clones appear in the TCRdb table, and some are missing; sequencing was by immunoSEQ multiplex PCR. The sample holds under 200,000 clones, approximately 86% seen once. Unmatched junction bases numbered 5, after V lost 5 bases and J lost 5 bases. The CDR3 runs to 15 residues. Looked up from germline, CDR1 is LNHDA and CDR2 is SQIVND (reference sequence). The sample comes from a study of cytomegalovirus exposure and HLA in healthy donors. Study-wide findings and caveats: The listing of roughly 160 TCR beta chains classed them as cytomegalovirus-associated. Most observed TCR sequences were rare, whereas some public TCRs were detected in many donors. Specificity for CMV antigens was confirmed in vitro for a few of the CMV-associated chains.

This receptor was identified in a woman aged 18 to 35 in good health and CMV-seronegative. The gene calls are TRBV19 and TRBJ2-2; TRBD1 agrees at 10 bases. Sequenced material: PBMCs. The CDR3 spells CASSAGQGRTGELFF. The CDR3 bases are TGTGCCAGTAGTGCGGGACAGGGGAGAACCGGGGAGCTGTTTTTT.